A single sample gave rise to the 26 T cell receptor beta chains below, sequenced in a study of blood T cell repertoires in COVID-19. The repertoire was sequenced with immunoSEQ multiplex PCR; TCRdb's copy has only in-frame clones and lacks some. Of roughly 67,000 clones in the sample, about four fifths were seen once. Specimen: peripheral blood. These receptors were taken from a man aged 50 to 59 with active COVID-19.

The gene calls are TRBV5-4 and TRBJ2-7; a possible D gene is TRBD2 (5 bases). CDR1 and CDR2 from the germline V gene are SGHNT and YYREEE (reference sequence). V was shortened by 4 bases and J by 1 base, with 21 bases between the two germline ends. The CDR3 spans 17 residues. This chain's CDR3 is CASSPLGGSGNSYEQYF. As DNA, the CDR3 is TGTGCCAGCAGCCCCCTGGGTGGAAGCGGAAATTCCTACGAGCAGTACTTC.

CDR3 coding DNA: TGTGCCAGCAGCCACCCCCGGCGCGGGGGCTTATATTTCGATACGCAGTATTTT. Amino acid sequence: CASSHPRRGGLYFDTQYF. The chain combines TRBV3-1 (or the pseudogene TRBV3-2) with TRBJ2-3, with TRBD2 as a possible D gene (7 bases). Germline loops: CDR1 LGHDT, CDR2 YNNKEL (reference sequence). V shed 3 bases and J shed 6 bases, with 25 bases lying between them. There are 18 residues in the CDR3.

The V and J genes are TRBV6-5 and TRBJ2-2; 7 bases map to TRBD1. The CDR3 covers 14 residues. Germline CDR1 reads MNHEY; CDR2 reads SVGAGI. V lost 5 bases to trimming and J lost 6 bases; unmatched junction nucleotides: 6. The CDR3 reads CASSLTQGSGELFF. The DNA for the CDR3 is TGTGCCAGCAGTCTTACACAGGGGTCCGGGGAGCTGTTTTTT.

The rearrangement links TRBV7-2 to TRBJ2-1; 10 bases line up with TRBD2. Germline CDR1 SGHTA, CDR2 FQGNSA. This CDR3 spans 16 amino acids. V shed 5 bases, J shed 7 bases, and the junction held 11 bases outside the gene matches. DNA of the CDR3: TGTGCCAGCAGCACCGAAAGCGGGGGGGCCGGAAATGAGCAGTTCTTC. Protein product: CASSTESGGAGNEQFF.

The CDR3 DNA reads TGCAGCGCTACCTTCAGACAGGCCGGGTGGGTCACAAACACTGAAGCTTTCTTT. As protein: CSATFRQAGWVTNTEAFF. V usage is TRBV29-1 and J usage is TRBJ1-1; weak D call: TRBD1 (6 bases). This CDR3 region has 18 residues. The germline V gene has CDR1 SQVTM and CDR2 ANQGSEA. Trimming cost V 7 bases and J 2 bases, with 29 bases left between them.

This clone was seen just once. The rearrangement uses TRBV4-3 and TRBJ2-1, with 10 positions matching TRBD2. Unmatched junction bases numbered 2, after V lost 0 bases and J lost 3 bases. CDR3 length equals 16 residues. CDR1 LGHNA and CDR2 YSLEER come from the germline V gene. CDR3 bases: TGCGCCAGCAGCCAAGATAGCGGGGGGTTCTACAATGAGCAGTTCTTC. This gives the protein CASSQDSGGFYNEQFF.

The V and J genes are TRBV5-1 and TRBJ1-2, with a weak D call TRBD1 (5 bases). Between the trimmed V and J ends, which lost 0 bases and 7 bases, there was a span of 13 bases. This CDR3 has 14 residues. Germline-derived CDR1 and CDR2 are SGHRS and YFSETQ. The CDR3 spells CASSLGQPEGGYTF. The CDR3 DNA reads as TGCGCCAGCAGCTTGGGACAGCCCGAAGGTGGCTACACCTTC.

V gene TRBV10-3 combines with J gene TRBJ1-2; TRBD1 aligns across 7 bases. V was pared by 4 bases and J by 2 bases, with 4 bases of the junction left unmatched. The CDR3 is 14 amino acids. In germline, CDR1 is ENHRY, CDR2 SYGVKD. The CDR3: CAISGRGPNYGYTF. CDR3 nucleotides: TGTGCCATCAGTGGGAGGGGGCCAAACTATGGCTACACCTTC.

J is TRBJ2-2 and V is TRBV7-8; possible D gene TRBD1, 5 bases. The CDR3 has 15 amino acids. Germline CDR1 reads SGHVS; CDR2 reads FQNEAQ. V was cut by 5 bases and J by 6 bases, with 16 bases left in between. In nucleotides, the CDR3 is TGTGCCAGCAGCCGCCGGGCAGGGCCCCCCGGGGAGCTGTTTTTT. The encoded protein is CASSRRAGPPGELFF.

This clone has just one count. The chain recombines TRBV25-1 with TRBJ2-2, with D perhaps TRBD1 (5 bases). Germline CDR1 and CDR2: MGHDK and SYGVNS. Deletions cut 6 bases from V and 0 bases from J, with 11 bases between. This CDR3 has 15 residues. CDR3 sequence: CASRTDLSNTGELFF. In DNA form, the CDR3 reads TGTGCCAGCAGGACAGACCTTTCGAACACCGGGGAGCTGTTTTTT.

CDR3 DNA: TGCGCCAGCAGCCTCGGGACAGGGCCACCCCTCCACTTT. Its protein is CASSLGTGPPLHF. The chain uses TRBV5-1 and TRBJ1-6; TRBD1 agrees at 9 bases. There are 13 residues in the CDR3. Trimming removed 4 bases from V and 11 bases from J; junction bases left unmatched: 4. CDR1 SGHRS and CDR2 YFSETQ come from the germline V gene.

The chain is built from TRBV5-1 and TRBJ2-1; 11 bases fit TRBD2. CDR3 length: 15 amino acids. Germline-derived CDR1 and CDR2 are SGHRS and YFSETQ. The V and J ends lost 4 bases and 8 bases, in that order; junction bases with no gene match: 8. In DNA, the CDR3 is TGCGCCAGCAGCCCACTAGCGGGGGCCGCGGATGAGCAGTTCTTC. Translating gives CASSPLAGAADEQFF. Supplemented by reference TRBV5-1 and TRBJ2-1, the full variable domain reads KAGVTQTPRYLIKTRGQQVTLSCSPISGHRSVSWYQQTPGQGLQFLFEYFSETQRNKGNFPGRFSGRQFSNSRSEMNVSTLELGDSALYLCASSPLAGAADEQFFGPGTRLTVL.

This clone is a singleton in its sample. V usage is TRBV3-1 (or the pseudogene TRBV3-2) and J usage is TRBJ2-2; D perhaps matches TRBD1 (6 bases). The CDR3 is made up of 13 amino acids. From germline, CDR1 is LGHDT and CDR2 YNNKEL (reference sequence). The V gene lost 7 bases and the J gene lost 7 bases, with 13 bases spanning the gap. CDR3 region: CASTPGVIGELFF. DNA for the CDR3: TGTGCCAGCACCCCAGGGGTGATCGGGGAGCTGTTTTTT.

The J gene is TRBJ1-2, the V gene TRBV21-1; the table assigns TRBD1, which was not confirmed against the DNA. TRBV21-1 is a pseudogene. The length of the CDR3 is 17 residues. In DNA, the CDR3 is TGTGCCAGCAGCAAACATTCCTCGACAGGGATATTTTATGGCTACACCTTC. Amino acid sequence: CASSKHSSTGIFYGYTF.

This chain joins TRBV7-2 and TRBJ2-3; the D gene is possibly TRBD2 (6 bases). From germline, CDR1 is SGHTA and CDR2 FQGNSA. This CDR3 has 15 residues. Trimming took off 6 bases at V and 4 bases at J, with 17 bases between the two ends. The CDR3 here is CASSPLGRESDTQYF. The DNA for the CDR3 is TGTGCCAGCAGTCCTTTAGGGCGGGAATCAGATACGCAGTATTTT.

A remark on this clone: Different DNA sequences within this sample yield the same CDR3. The rearrangement links TRBV3-1 (or the pseudogene TRBV3-2) to TRBJ1-1; no definite D call. The germline gives CDR1 LGHDT, CDR2 YNNKEL (reference sequence). The CDR3 length is 14 residues. V lost 1 base and J lost 0, with 6 bases in between. The CDR3 loop reads CASSQGHLNTEAFF. For the CDR3, the DNA is TGTGCCAGCAGCCAAGGACATTTGAACACTGAAGCTTTCTTT.

In this sample, this clone turned up once. The rearrangement joins TRBV5-1 to TRBJ1-3; a weak D match, TRBD1 (6 bases). V shed 0 bases and J shed 11 bases, with 15 bases lying between them. CDR1 SGHRS and CDR2 YFSETQ come from the germline V gene. The CDR3 runs to 14 residues. The DNA for the CDR3 is TGCGCCAGCAGCTTGGTGGCGGACAGTCTGTCCATATATTTT. As protein: CASSLVADSLSIYF.

This clone was counted once. CDR3 nucleotides: TGCGCCAGCAGCTCCGGGCCTAGCCCTCCTGCCGAGCAGTACTTC. Translating gives CASSSGPSPPAEQYF. The chain combines TRBV5-1 with TRBJ2-7, with D maybe TRBD2 (5 bases). The germline gives CDR1 SGHRS, CDR2 YFSETQ. Trimming took 3 bases from V and 6 from J, leaving 19 bases between them. The CDR3 contains 15 residues.

This clone has just one count. The chain employs TRBV6-2 or TRBV6-3 and TRBJ2-5; 8 bases match TRBD1. With V trimmed by 5 bases and J by 5 bases, 4 bases remained unmatched. The CDR3 is made up of 13 amino acids. Per germline, CDR1 MNHEY and CDR2 SVGEGT. The CDR3: CASSRQGWETQYF. In DNA form, the CDR3 reads TGTGCCAGCAGTCGACAGGGGTGGGAGACCCAGTACTTC.

There are a few counts of this clone. The chain has TRBV7-2 and TRBJ2-3; maybe TRBD1 (5 bases). Germline values: CDR1 SGHTA, CDR2 FQGNSA. The V and J ends lost 5 bases and 9 bases respectively, with 12 bases between them. This CDR3 comprises 12 residues. The CDR3 here is CASSPGPGTQYF. The CDR3 nucleotides read TGTGCCAGCAGCCCAGGGCCTGGAACGCAGTATTTT.

The chain links TRBV5-1 to TRBJ2-1; a possible D gene is TRBD2 (6 bases). V was shortened by 3 bases and J by 7 bases, with 8 bases between the two germline ends. Germline assignment: CDR1 SGHRS and CDR2 YFSETQ. The CDR3 extends over 12 amino acids. The CDR3, as DNA: TGCGCCAGCAGCTACGGGGGAAATGAGCAGTTCTTC. Amino acids: CASSYGGNEQFF. Supplemented by reference TRBV5-1 and TRBJ2-1, the full variable domain reads KAGVTQTPRYLIKTRGQQVTLSCSPISGHRSVSWYQQTPGQGLQFLFEYFSETQRNKGNFPGRFSGRQFSNSRSEMNVSTLELGDSALYLCASSYGGNEQFFGPGTRLTVL.

The chain uses TRBV7-6 and TRBJ2-2; D possibly corresponds to TRBD1 (6 bases). V dropped 6 bases and J dropped 4 bases, with 18 bases sitting between them. The CDR3 length is 16 residues. Germline loops: CDR1 SGHVS, CDR2 FNYEAQ. CDR3 DNA sequence: TGTGCCAGCAGTCCCGCATCCGGGACACTCACCGGGGAGCTGTTTTTT. Protein sequence: CASSPASGTLTGELFF.

The rearrangement links TRBV5-6 to TRBJ2-5; 7 bases map to TRBD2. CDR3 size: 16 residues. The germline gives CDR1 SGHDT, CDR2 YYEEEE. The V segment lost 3 bases and the J segment 6 bases; nucleotides outside the gene matches: 14. Here the CDR3 reads CASSSGGSSKGKTQYF. The CDR3 nucleotides are TGTGCCAGCAGCTCCGGGGGGAGTAGTAAGGGGAAGACCCAGTACTTC. Using reference TRBV5-6 and TRBJ2-5 for the parts outside the CDR3, the full variable domain is DAGVTQSPTHLIKTRGQQVTLRCSPKSGHDTVSWYQQALGQGPQFIFQYYEEEERQRGNFPDRFSGHQFPNYSSELNVNALLLGDSALYLCASSSGGSSKGKTQYFGPGTRLLVL.

The chain joins TRBV7-9 to TRBJ2-6, with D perhaps TRBD2 (6 bases). This CDR3 is built from 16 residues. V gave up 7 bases and J gave up 0 bases, with 13 bases separating them. Per the germline V gene, CDR1 is SEHNR and CDR2 is FQNEAQ (reference sequence). In nucleotides, the CDR3 is TGTGCCAGCACCTCGGGGAGGCCCTCTGGGGCCAACGTCCTGACTTTC. It specifies CASTSGRPSGANVLTF.

This rearrangement joins TRBV7-9 to TRBJ1-2; D gene uncertain. Germline V lookup: CDR1 SEHNR, CDR2 FQNEAQ (reference sequence). V was pared by 4 bases and J by 3 bases, with 15 bases between. The length of the CDR3 is 15 residues. CDR3 protein: CASSSSTRNYYGYTF. CDR3 nucleotide sequence: TGTGCCAGCAGCTCCTCGACTAGGAATTACTATGGCTACACCTTC.

The V gene is TRBV2, the J gene TRBJ1-1; unclear D gene. Per the germline V gene, CDR1 is SNHLY and CDR2 is FYNNEI. Trimming stripped 4 bases from V and 1 base from J, with 13 bases between. The CDR3 is made up of 15 amino acids. The CDR3 reads CASSVSGSANTEAFF. CDR3 DNA sequence: TGTGCCAGCAGTGTTTCCGGGTCGGCGAACACTGAAGCTTTCTTT.